Listed here are 15 T cell receptor beta chains from one sample, sequenced in a study of metastatic and nonmetastatic thyroid tumors. Among the patients, none had received any treatment before thyroid surgery. TCRdb re-clonotyped the PCR reads via MiXCR. The profile shows about 40,000 clones, 13% of them singletons. Source material: blood. These receptors were obtained from a female donor with papillary thyroid cancer or a benign thyroid nodule (not recorded which). Some clones in this sample may be carry-over from other donors' samples.

Judged by abundance, this clone is medium-sized (0.01 to 0.1%). This sequence joins TRBV27 and TRBJ2-7, with D possibly being TRBD1 or TRBD2 (6 bases each). V dropped 3 bases and J dropped 5 bases, with 14 bases sitting between them. Germline-derived CDR1 and CDR2 are MNHEY and SMNVEV (reference sequence). The CDR3 sequence is 14 residues long. CDR3 nucleotide sequence: TGTGCCAGCAGTTTGACCGGGGGCAGCCACGAGCAGTACTTC. Translation: CASSLTGGSHEQYF.

This clone occurred a few times. This chain joins TRBV11-2 and TRBJ2-7; no reliable D call. This CDR3 spans 11 amino acids. V was pared by 2 bases and J by 3 bases, with 2 bases between. Germline CDR1 SGHAT, CDR2 FQNNGV. In nucleotides, the CDR3 is TGTGCCAGCAGCTTATTCTACGAGCAGTACTTC. This sequence encodes CASSLFYEQYF.

This clone was seen at least ten times. Given a much more abundant clone one base away, this may be a read error. This rearrangement joins TRBV6-1 to TRBJ2-7; 7 bases fit TRBD1. Germline V lookup: CDR1 MNHNS, CDR2 SASEGT. The CDR3 is 11 residues long. Here the CDR3 reads CASSSPTGRGF. In nucleotides, the CDR3 is TGTGCCAGCAGTTCCCCTACAGGCAGGGGGTTC.

This chain uses TRBV3-1 with TRBJ1-2; 7 bases line up with TRBD1. The junction had 5 bases not matched to a gene; V was cut back by 2 bases and J by 2 bases. The CDR3 extends over 15 amino acids. Per the germline V gene, CDR1 is LGHDT and CDR2 is YNNKEL (reference sequence). CDR3 bases: TGTGCCAGCAGCCAACTGACAGGGCTGAACTATGGCTACACCTTC. Translating it yields CASSQLTGLNYGYTF.

The table lists this clone with many counts. The rearrangement joins TRBV20-1 to TRBJ2-1; maybe TRBD1 (5 bases). Germline CDR1 is DFQATT and CDR2 is SNEGSKA (reference sequence). The CDR3 has 13 amino acids. V gave up 6 bases and J gave up 1 base, with 10 bases separating them. CDR3 DNA sequence: TGCAGTGCGGGGCCAGTTTCCTACAATGAGCAGTTCTTC. This codes for CSAGPVSYNEQFF.

The chain uses TRBV6-5 and TRBJ2-5; D unclear. Germline V lookup: CDR1 MNHEY, CDR2 SVGAGI. The CDR3 is 15 residues long. Trimming stripped 4 bases from V and 0 bases from J, with 12 bases between. CDR3 sequence reads: CASSFNMGDQETQYF. The CDR3 DNA sequence: TGTGCCAGCAGTTTTAACATGGGTGACCAAGAGACCCAGTACTTC.

This clone was observed at least ten times. V is TRBV7-9 and J is TRBJ1-1; D uncertain. The CDR3 runs 14 residues. Germline V gene sequence: CDR1 SEHNR, CDR2 FQNEAQ (reference sequence). V lost 10 bases, J lost 5 bases, and 20 bases lay in between. The DNA for the CDR3 is TGTGCCACCCACTCGCCGCGGGTCTGGACTGAAGCTTTCTTT. Protein sequence: CATHSPRVWTEAFF.

As for this clone: A much larger clone lies one base from this, so it may be a read error. As the CDR3 is not closed by the conserved phenylalanine or tryptophan, this likely results from a read error. This chain connects TRBV29-1 to TRBJ2-2; TRBD2 matches 8 bases. The CDR3 covers 15 residues. Germline V gene lookup returns CDR1 SQVTM and CDR2 ANQGSEA. V dropped 3 bases and J dropped 6; count of bases not matched to a gene: 9. The CDR3 DNA is TGCAGCGTTGATAAGCCGGGGGGGGTCGCCGGGGAGCTGTTTTCT. It translates to CSVDKPGGVAGELFS.

This clone was seen ten or more times. The conserved phenylalanine or tryptophan is not found at the CDR3 terminus, so this likely reflects a read error. The CDR3 loop is CASSYPGTGLAFL. DNA for the CDR3: TGTGCCAGCAGTTACCCCGGGACAGGCCTAGCTTTCCTT. The J gene is TRBJ1-1, the V gene TRBV6-6; 8 bases match TRBD1. The CDR3 loop spans 13 amino acids. J gave up 10 bases and V 2 bases, and 6 bases lay outside the gene matches. Per germline, CDR1 MNHNY and CDR2 SVGAGI (reference sequence).

This clone has at least ten counts. The genes are TRBV5-4 and TRBJ1-5; TRBD1 agrees at 9 bases. This CDR3 comprises 14 residues. With V trimmed by 4 bases and J by 4 bases, 3 bases remained unmatched. Germline loops: CDR1 SGHNT, CDR2 YYREEE (reference sequence). The CDR3 here is CASSPGTGNQPQHF. The CDR3 DNA sequence: TGTGCCAGCAGCCCGGGGACAGGGAATCAGCCCCAGCATTTT.

This clone appeared many times. The chain carries TRBV5-1 and TRBJ2-1, with TRBD2 as a possible D gene (5 bases). Trimming pared 0 bases from V and 10 bases from J, leaving 11 bases between. Germline V lookup: CDR1 SGHRS, CDR2 YFSETQ. The CDR3 is 13 amino acids. The CDR3 loop reads CASSLVVGEEQFF. In DNA form, the CDR3 reads TGCGCCAGCAGCTTGGTCGTCGGGGAGGAGCAGTTCTTC.

This clone was observed many times. The V and J genes are TRBV28 and TRBJ1-6; 7 nucleotides line up with TRBD1. CDR1 and CDR2 (germline): MDHEN, SYDVKM. Unmatched junction bases numbered 18, after V lost 8 bases and J lost 5 bases. The CDR3 loop spans 18 amino acids. This chain's CDR3 is CASRRGSRGEGDNSPLHF. CDR3 nucleotide sequence: TGTGCCAGCCGCAGGGGGTCAAGGGGAGAGGGGGATAATTCACCCCTCCACTTT.

This clone was seen only a few times. This sequence joins TRBV20-1 and TRBJ2-4, with TRBD2 matching 14 bases. Germline loops: CDR1 DFQATT, CDR2 SNEGSKA (reference sequence). The CDR3 runs 17 residues. V lost 5 bases to trimming and J lost 3 bases; unmatched junction nucleotides: 9. CDR3 in amino acids: CSAPGLAGVLGKNIQYF. In nucleotides, the CDR3 is TGCAGTGCTCCGGGACTAGCGGGAGTTTTGGGCAAAAACATTCAGTACTTC.

This chain connects TRBV20-1 to TRBJ2-5, with D possibly being TRBD1 or TRBD2 (5 bases each). Germline values: CDR1 DFQATT, CDR2 SNEGSKA (reference sequence). CDR3 length: 14 amino acids. Trimming shortened V by 3 bases and J by 1 base, and 12 bases separated the two germline ends. The CDR3 bases are TGCAGTGCTAGGTGGGGGATCGGCCAAGAGACCCAGTACTTC. Its protein is CSARWGIGQETQYF.

This clone has ten or more counts. V gene TRBV19 combines with J gene TRBJ2-7; possible D gene TRBD1, 6 bases. CDR3 length: 16 amino acids. Germline-derived CDR1 and CDR2 are LNHDA and SQIVND (reference sequence). V was shortened by 5 bases and J by 3 bases, with 20 bases between the two germline ends. The CDR3 DNA reads as TGTGCCAGTAGTCCAGGGGTAGGGACCGCGGGCTACGAGCAGTACTTC. It encodes CASSPGVGTAGYEQYF.